The text below deals with one TCR beta chain. CDR1 is MNHEY and CDR2 is SVGAGI in the germline V gene. With V trimmed by 6 bases and J by 4 bases, 7 bases remained unmatched. The CDR3 length is 15 residues. The data derive from a study of blood T cell repertoires in COVID-19. Libraries were prepared by immunoSEQ multiplex PCR; TCRdb keeps only in-frame clonotypes and omits some of them. The repertoire includes 200,000 to 250,000 clones, about 86% of them detected once, and roughly 15% sits in the top ten. This chain uses TRBV6-5 with TRBJ2-1; 9 nucleotides line up with TRBD1. The TCR comes from a woman aged 50 to 60 with acute COVID-19. Input material: PBMCs or T cells enriched from blood (not recorded which). CDR3 in DNA: TGTGCCAGCAGACGGACAGGGGTCCTATACAATGAGCAGTTCTTC. It encodes CASRRTGVLYNEQFF.